The T cell receptor (beta chain) under discussion was sequenced for a study of blood T cell repertoires in COVID-19 (dated by TCRdb to between 2020 and 2021). Background for the entire study: The collaborator samples originated in the United States, Italy and Spain and spanned the acute and convalescent phases of COVID-19. The material from the prospective study consisted of cDNA or gDNA derived from T cells, B-cell-depleted T cells, or PBMCs. The dataset comprised deeply sampled blood TCRbeta repertoires from subjects exposed to, actively infected with, or recovered from COVID-19. The repertoires were released in a freely available public database meant as a resource for research on the immune response to SARS-CoV-2. The samples were drawn from the first 160 participants of the ongoing ImmuneRACE study and from roughly 1,300 subjects provided by 6 global collaborators. A de-identified subject ID, COVID-19 status, age in years and sex were almost always included in the sample metadata. Where available, HLA class I and class II types were taken from metadata supplied by the sample provider and were not determined by assay-based typing. General study outcomes and caveats: The amount of clinical and demographic metadata varied by source and participant and was provided uncurated.

In its sample, this clone was seen a few times. Its antigen is unknown. No much larger clone exists at a distance of one base, and base qualities are not known. Here V drops 10 bases and J drops 0 bases, and the junction holds 10 bases not matched to any gene. The CDR3 runs 15 residues from the cysteine to the phenylalanine. Here the CDR3 DNA is all that survives: 45 bases in frame from base 1. The germline V gene (reference sequence) yields MNHEY for CDR1 and SMNVEV for CDR2. TCRbeta CDR3 regions were amplified from genomic DNA using the immunoSEQ Assay, a bias-controlled multiplex PCR. The published analysis was carried out like this. Nucleated cell counts per sample were estimated from amplification of reference gene primers within the assay. To quantify the absolute abundance of each unique TCRbeta CDR3 rearrangement, sequence reads were collapsed and filtered. For each sample, productive Simpson clonality was calculated as the square root of Simpson's diversity index across productive rearrangements. The table was pulled from immuneACCESS by TCRdb, which kept in-frame rearrangements only. Such tables lose some clones; where checked, under half of the loss comes from unresolved V genes, and the rest has no known cause. V and J calls and clone size are those listed in that table; D and trimming were worked out from the DNA. This sample comprises roughly 150,000 clones, around 86% of them detected only once. Less than 5.5% of the sample belongs to the ten largest clones.

Participants in the prospective study were enrolled through a virtual design, were aged about 18 to 90 years, and lived in about 25 United States geographic areas. In the prospective study, cohorts were assigned on the basis of participant-reported clinical history obtained from a screening survey and a study questionnaire. For ImmuneRACE Cohort 3, a participant was defined as recovered based on two consecutive negative NP/OP PCR tests, clearance by a healthcare professional, or resolution of symptoms. In the prospective study, whole blood, serum and a nasopharyngeal or oropharyngeal swab were collected from each participant by mobile phlebotomists. Prospective study participants could optionally give additional blood draws and questionnaires over a roughly two-month period. Before DNA extraction, prospective study blood samples were shipped either frozen or at room temperature.

This receptor chain uses TRBV27 and TRBJ2-3; 7 central bases correspond to TRBD2. This receptor was obtained from a man aged 45 to 65 who had recovered from COVID-19. Sequencing was done on a sample of PBMCs or T cells enriched from blood (not recorded which). The CDR3 protein: CAIRASGVSTDTQYF. Read as DNA, the sequence is TGTGCCATCCGGGCTAGCGGAGTTAGCACAGATACGCAGTATTTT.